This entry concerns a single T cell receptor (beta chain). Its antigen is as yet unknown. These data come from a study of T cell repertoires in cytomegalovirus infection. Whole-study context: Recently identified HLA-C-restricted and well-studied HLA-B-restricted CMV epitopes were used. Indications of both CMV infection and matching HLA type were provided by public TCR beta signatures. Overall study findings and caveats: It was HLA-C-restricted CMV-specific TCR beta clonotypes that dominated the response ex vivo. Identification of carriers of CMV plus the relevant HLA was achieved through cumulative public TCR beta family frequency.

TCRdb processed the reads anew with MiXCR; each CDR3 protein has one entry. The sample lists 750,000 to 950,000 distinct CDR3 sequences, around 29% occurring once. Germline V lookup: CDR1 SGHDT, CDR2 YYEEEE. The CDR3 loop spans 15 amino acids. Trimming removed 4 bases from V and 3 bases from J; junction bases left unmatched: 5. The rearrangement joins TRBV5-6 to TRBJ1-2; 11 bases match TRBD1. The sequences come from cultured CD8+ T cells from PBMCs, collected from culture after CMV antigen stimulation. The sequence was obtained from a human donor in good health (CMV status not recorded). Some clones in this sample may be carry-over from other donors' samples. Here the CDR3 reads CASSRTGGHDYGYTF. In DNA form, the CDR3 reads TGTGCCAGCAGCCGGACAGGGGGCCACGACTATGGCTACACCTTC.